This is a list of T cell receptor beta chains from one sample in a study of T cell responses to AZD1222 COVID-19 vaccine. The method was immunoSEQ multiplex PCR; TCRdb's version includes in-frame clones alone and lacks a portion of them. The sample includes 150,000 or so clones, 94% of them seen just once. The material was peripheral blood, obtained 28 days after the second AZD1222 dose. The source is an adult who received the AZD1222 COVID-19 vaccine. CDR3s leave out the opening cysteine and the closing phenylalanine or tryptophan. Expanded clones get a size class; other rows say once, few or many, or leave the size out.

TRBV10-2	TRBJ2-7	-	ASSPGLAGYEQY
TRBV6-2/TRBV6-3	TRBJ2-1	-	ASSYFGTNQF
TRBV18	TRBJ2-2	-	ASSPPVTGELF
TRBV5-1	TRBJ2-2	-	ASSLVSGPPGDVGELF
TRBV3-1/TRBV3-2	TRBJ1-2	-	ASSQLDRGGYT
TRBV3-1/TRBV3-2	TRBJ1-2	-	ASSRGGGSWTANYGYT
TRBV6-2/TRBV6-3	TRBJ2-7	once	ASSYSLAYEQY
TRBV6-2/TRBV6-3	TRBJ2-5	-	ASSQGLMSGARETQY
TRBV2	TRBJ2-1	-	ASSTGQGPVNEQF
TRBV10-3	TRBJ2-3	-	AISLMITDTQY
TRBV15	TRBJ2-1	-	ATSSTGSPYNEQF
TRBV9	TRBJ2-7	-	ASSVTGATYEQY
TRBV11-2	TRBJ2-5	-	ASSPQETQY
TRBV28	TRBJ1-6	-	ASSLTGTDYNSPLH
TRBV27	TRBJ2-7	-	ASSRTSGSGYEQY
TRBV5-4	TRBJ2-1	-	ASSWPGTSGNEQF
TRBV7-9	TRBJ2-7	-	ASSSTSGGAYEQY
TRBV12-5	TRBJ1-6	-	ASGLVTGDNSPLH
TRBV3-1/TRBV3-2	TRBJ1-2	-	ASSQGTGDYGYT
TRBV7-2	TRBJ1-2	once	ASSLAGYGYT
TRBV6-1	TRBJ1-5	-	ASSEPITLINRVFNQPQH
TRBV2	TRBJ2-7	-	ASSEATTAIYEQY
TRBV3-1/TRBV3-2	TRBJ2-7	-	ASRISGGLSYEQY
TRBV19	TRBJ2-7	-	ASSINNEQY
TRBV7-9	TRBJ2-2	-	ASSFRSGDTGELF
TRBV30	TRBJ2-7	-	AWSGDSRQY
TRBV6-2/TRBV6-3	TRBJ2-1	-	ASSLGQYNEQF
TRBV6-1	TRBJ1-2	-	ASSDGWGQNYGYT
TRBV28	TRBJ2-7	once	ASSPAGLNEQY
TRBV10-3	TRBJ1-2	once	AISERPWDGYT
TRBV11-2	TRBJ2-7	-	ASSLDLGALYPY
TRBV28	TRBJ1-2	-	ASRNFATGAHGYT
TRBV5-1	TRBJ2-1	-	ASSLGLAGNNEQF
TRBV9	TRBJ2-4	-	ASSAIQGGAKNIQY
TRBV5-4	TRBJ2-7	-	ASSSRDFYEQY
TRBV12-3/TRBV12-4	TRBJ1-5	once	ASRKTGNQPQH
TRBV4-1	TRBJ2-1	-	ASSQGWWDPSYNEQF
TRBV7-2	TRBJ2-5	-	ASSLAYAGGGETQY
TRBV19	TRBJ1-2	-	ASSPRGVPNYGYT
TRBV30	TRBJ2-3	-	AWSPGTSAADTQY
TRBV7-9	TRBJ1-5	-	ASSLGLQPQH
TRBV3-1/TRBV3-2	TRBJ1-2	-	ASRAGATYGYT
TRBV30	TRBJ1-1	-	AWSVLTNTEAF
TRBV5-4	TRBJ2-1	-	ASSFGPGVNNEQF
TRBV6-2/TRBV6-3	TRBJ2-1	-	ASSYEQLPRKSYNEQF
TRBV15	TRBJ2-7	-	ATSREWGPSEQY
TRBV18	TRBJ1-1	few	ASSPSLSNTEAF
TRBV29-1	TRBJ2-1	-	SGLGTGKGDEQF
TRBV5-4	TRBJ2-2	-	ASSLRGARDTGELF
TRBV28	TRBJ2-4	once	ASSLGQGAKNIQY